Listed here are 2 T cell receptor beta chains from one sample, sequenced in a study of post-analysis software for immune sequencing data. Findings and limits, study-wide: Five or six TRBV segments were significantly more frequent in patients than in controls. TRBV5-6, TRBV5-1 and TRBV20-1 were among these segments.

Each TCR beta cDNA library carried unique molecular identifiers. One entry per CDR3 protein, called by TCRdb with MiXCR from the PCR reads. Of hundreds of thousands of distinct CDR3 sequences in the sample, over 45% are singletons; the top ten hold around 11%. Antigen specificity for these receptors is unknown. The sample taken for sequencing was blood. These receptors originate from a girl aged 2-10 years with multiple sclerosis.

This clonotype occurred a few times. CDR3 sequence reads: CSAQTGPGSRNEQFF. CDR3 DNA sequence: TGCAGTGCTCAAACCGGGCCTGGGTCCCGCAATGAGCAGTTCTTC. The chain has TRBV20-1 and TRBJ2-1, with no clear D. Germline CDR1 DFQATT, CDR2 SNEGSKA (reference sequence). CDR3 length equals 15 residues. V dropped 5 bases and J dropped 6 bases, with 20 bases sitting between them.

This clonotype was counted a few times. This chain connects TRBV20-1 to TRBJ2-5; 13 bases agree with TRBD2. Germline V gene sequence: CDR1 DFQATT, CDR2 SNEGSKA (reference sequence). V lost 6 bases to trimming and J lost 4 bases; unmatched junction nucleotides: 8. This CDR3 is built from 15 residues. CDR3 region: CSAAILAGGRETQYF. In nucleotides, the CDR3 is TGCAGTGCCGCCATACTAGCGGGGGGGCGAGAGACCCAGTACTTC.